This TCR beta chain was observed in a study of regulatory T cells in long-lasting Graves disease. At the level of the study: Newly diagnosed Graves' patients took antithyroid drugs under 3 months.

J gave up 2 bases and V 3 bases, and 8 bases lay outside the gene matches. Per the germline V gene, CDR1 is SQVTM and CDR2 is ANQGSEA. The CDR3 length is 15 residues. Time point specified: newly diagnosed GD, antithyroid drugs for less than 3 months. TCR sequences were obtained from RNA taken from PBMCs. This clonotype was detected many times. The authors built TCR beta libraries using iRepertoire HTBI primers and Arm-PCR of CDR3 regions. TCRdb re-analysed the multiplex PCR reads in MiXCR, keeping a single row per CDR3 protein. The repertoire includes 450,000 to 500,000 distinct CDR3 sequences, 15% to 20% of them detected once, and about 12% sits in the top ten. This same sample was also part of a study on T cells in Graves' hyperthyroidism and ophthalmopathy. According to that study: Ophthalmopathy onset followed model prediction by a median about 6.5 months.

The receptor was isolated from a man aged 40-49 years with Graves disease. This sample comprised peripheral blood mononuclear cells (PBMCs), obtained at new diagnosis, from a patient treated with antithyroid drugs. The rearrangement joins TRBV29-1 to TRBJ1-1, with 8 bases matching TRBD1. The DNA of the CDR3 is TGCAGCGTTGAGACTTCAGGGGGCCGAAACACTGAAGCTTTCTTT. Translation: CSVETSGGRNTEAFF.